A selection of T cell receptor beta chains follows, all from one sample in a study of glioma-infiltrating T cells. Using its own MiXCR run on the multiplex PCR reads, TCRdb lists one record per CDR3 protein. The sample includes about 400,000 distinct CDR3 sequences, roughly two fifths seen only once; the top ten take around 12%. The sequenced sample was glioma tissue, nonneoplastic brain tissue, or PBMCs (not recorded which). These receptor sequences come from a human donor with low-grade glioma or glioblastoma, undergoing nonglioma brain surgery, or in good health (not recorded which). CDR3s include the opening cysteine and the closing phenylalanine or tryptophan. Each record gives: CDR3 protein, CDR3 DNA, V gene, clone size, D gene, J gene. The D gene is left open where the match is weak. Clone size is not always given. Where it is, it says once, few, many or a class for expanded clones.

CDR3 protein: CASSLSTGLTEAFF; CDR3 DNA: TGTGCCAGCAGTTTATCCACAGGGCTCACTGAAGCTTTCTTT; V gene: TRBV28; clone size: -; D gene: -; J gene: TRBJ1-1
CDR3 protein: CASSHDGDAEAFF; CDR3 DNA: TGTGCCAGCAGTCACGACGGAGACGCGGAAGCTTTCTTT; V gene: TRBV12-3/TRBV12-4; clone size: -; D gene: -; J gene: TRBJ1-1
CDR3 protein: CASSVNSHNYGYTF; CDR3 DNA: TGTGCCAGCAGCGTTAACAGCCATAACTATGGCTACACCTTC; V gene: TRBV9; clone size: few; D gene: -; J gene: TRBJ1-2
CDR3 protein: CASSYSWDSYEQYF; CDR3 DNA: TGTGCCAGCAGTTACTCGTGGGATTCCTACGAGCAGTACTTC; V gene: TRBV6-6; clone size: many; D gene: -; J gene: TRBJ2-7
CDR3 protein: CASSGVFTEAFF; CDR3 DNA: TGTGCCTCAAGCGGGGTTTTCACTGAAGCTTTCTTT; V gene: TRBV9; clone size: -; D gene: -; J gene: TRBJ1-1
CDR3 protein: CASRGRGAGTEAFF; CDR3 DNA: TGTGCCAGCAGGGGTCGGGGGGCAGGGACTGAAGCTTTCTTT; V gene: TRBV25-1; clone size: many; D gene: -; J gene: TRBJ1-1
CDR3 protein: CASSTQGGQRRGYTF; CDR3 DNA: TGTGCCAGCTCGACTCAGGGCGGACAGCGGCGAGGCTACACCTTC; V gene: TRBV18; clone size: few; D gene: -; J gene: TRBJ1-2
CDR3 protein: CASSIGADTEAFF; CDR3 DNA: TGTGCCAGTAGTATAGGGGCAGACACTGAAGCTTTCTTT; V gene: TRBV19; clone size: -; D gene: -; J gene: TRBJ1-1
CDR3 protein: CASSFKTDPTDTQYF; CDR3 DNA: TGTGCCAGCAGCTTCAAGACAGACCCCACAGATACGCAGTATTTT; V gene: TRBV7-2; clone size: few; D gene: -; J gene: TRBJ2-3
CDR3 protein: CVSSLAKRVLPFNEQFF; CDR3 DNA: TGCGTCAGCAGCTTGGCCAAAAGGGTCTTGCCCTTCAATGAGCAGTTCTTC; V gene: TRBV5-1; clone size: -; D gene: -; J gene: TRBJ2-1
CDR3 protein: CSAYANSLLGQSF; CDR3 DNA: TGCAGTGCATACGCTAATTCTCTTCTGGGGCAGTCCTTC; V gene: TRBV20-1; clone size: -; D gene: -; J gene: TRBJ2-1
CDR3 protein: CSARKEGATYEQYF; CDR3 DNA: TGCAGTGCTAGAAAGGAGGGGGCCACCTACGAGCAGTACTTC; V gene: TRBV20-1; clone size: -; D gene: -; J gene: TRBJ2-7
CDR3 protein: CASSLGVASEQFF; CDR3 DNA: TGTGCCAGCAGTTTAGGCGTAGCGTCCGAGCAGTTCTTC; V gene: TRBV27; clone size: many; D gene: -; J gene: TRBJ2-1
CDR3 protein: CASSPGDFTSYEQYF; CDR3 DNA: TGTGCCAGCAGTCCCGGGGACTTTACCTCCTACGAGCAGTACTTC; V gene: TRBV28; clone size: few; D gene: -; J gene: TRBJ2-7
CDR3 protein: CASSLDHGVTEAFF; CDR3 DNA: TGTGCCAGCAGCTTAGACCATGGAGTAACTGAAGCTTTCTTT; V gene: TRBV11-2; clone size: -; D gene: -; J gene: TRBJ1-1
CDR3 protein: CSANLQGGYEQYF; CDR3 DNA: TGCAGTGCTAACCTACAGGGCGGTTACGAGCAGTACTTC; V gene: TRBV20-1; clone size: few; D gene: -; J gene: TRBJ2-7
CDR3 protein: CASSLEVLTGYVQPQHF; CDR3 DNA: TGTGCCAGCAGTTTAGAGGTCCTGACAGGGTATGTTCAGCCCCAGCATTTT; V gene: TRBV12-3/TRBV12-4; clone size: -; D gene: TRBD1; J gene: TRBJ1-5
CDR3 protein: CASSSTSGGQETQYF; CDR3 DNA: TGTGCCAGCAGTTCGACTAGCGGAGGGCAAGAGACCCAGTACTTC; V gene: TRBV6-2/TRBV6-3; clone size: many; D gene: TRBD2; J gene: TRBJ2-5
CDR3 protein: CSARRTRSPDTQYF; CDR3 DNA: TGCAGTGCCCGAAGGACTAGATCCCCAGATACGCAGTATTTT; V gene: TRBV20-1; clone size: -; D gene: TRBD2; J gene: TRBJ2-3
CDR3 protein: CSASRAERLDTQYF; CDR3 DNA: TGCAGTGCTAGTCGGGCTGAGCGCCTAGATACGCAGTATTTT; V gene: TRBV20-1; clone size: many; D gene: -; J gene: TRBJ2-3
CDR3 protein: CSARSLGIYNEQYF; CDR3 DNA: TGCAGTGCTAGGTCTCTAGGGATCTACAATGAGCAGTACTTC; V gene: TRBV20-1; clone size: -; D gene: -; J gene: TRBJ2-7
CDR3 protein: CASSSKSRGRADTQYF; CDR3 DNA: TGTGCCAGCAGCTCGAAGTCCAGGGGCAGGGCAGATACGCAGTATTTT; V gene: TRBV5-4; clone size: -; D gene: -; J gene: TRBJ2-3
CDR3 protein: CASSLPERGNTIYF; CDR3 DNA: TGTGCCAGCAGCCTGCCTGAACGAGGAAACACCATATATTTT; V gene: TRBV3-1; clone size: many; D gene: -; J gene: TRBJ1-3
CDR3 protein: CASSLFGPGNQPQHF; CDR3 DNA: TGTGCCAGCAGTTTATTCGGTCCAGGAAATCAGCCCCAGCATTTT; V gene: TRBV12-3/TRBV12-4; clone size: few; D gene: -; J gene: TRBJ1-5
CDR3 protein: CASSEPAGKNTEAFF; CDR3 DNA: TGTGCCAGCAGTGAACCGGCAGGTAAGAACACTGAAGCTTTCTTT; V gene: TRBV6-1; clone size: many; D gene: -; J gene: TRBJ1-1
CDR3 protein: CASSSVNARAAF; CDR3 DNA: TGTGCCAGCAGTTCCGTGAACGCCAGGGCCGCCTTC; V gene: TRBV28; clone size: few; D gene: -; J gene: TRBJ1-2
CDR3 protein: CASSPVGRDYEQYF; CDR3 DNA: TGTGCCAGCAGCCCGGTCGGGCGGGACTACGAGCAGTACTTC; V gene: TRBV13; clone size: -; D gene: -; J gene: TRBJ2-7
CDR3 protein: CASSFGAYTYSGNTIYF; CDR3 DNA: TGTGCCAGCAGTTTCGGGGCGTATACTTACTCTGGAAACACCATATATTTT; V gene: TRBV28; clone size: -; D gene: -; J gene: TRBJ1-3
CDR3 protein: CASSLDLGSYNEQFF; CDR3 DNA: TGCGCCAGCAGCTTGGACCTTGGCTCCTACAATGAGCAGTTCTTC; V gene: TRBV5-1; clone size: -; D gene: -; J gene: TRBJ2-1
CDR3 protein: CASSQDRLNEQFF; CDR3 DNA: TGTGCCAGCAGCCAAGATAGACTCAATGAGCAGTTCTTC; V gene: TRBV4-2; clone size: many; D gene: -; J gene: TRBJ2-1
CDR3 protein: CASLLGWGDGYGYTF; CDR3 DNA: TGTGCCAGCCTATTAGGATGGGGGGACGGCTATGGCTACACCTTC; V gene: TRBV28; clone size: many; D gene: -; J gene: TRBJ1-2
CDR3 protein: CASSSGAVGTGELFF; CDR3 DNA: TGTGCCAGTAGTTCTGGAGCGGTTGGCACCGGGGAGCTGTTTTTT; V gene: TRBV19; clone size: -; D gene: -; J gene: TRBJ2-2
CDR3 protein: CASRRDLYSYNEQFF; CDR3 DNA: TGTGCCAGCAGAAGGGACCTGTACTCCTACAATGAGCAGTTCTTC; V gene: TRBV4-2; clone size: once; D gene: -; J gene: TRBJ2-1
CDR3 protein: CASSLWLRDKDGYTF; CDR3 DNA: TGTGCCAGCAGCTTATGGTTGCGGGACAAAGATGGCTACACCTTC; V gene: TRBV7-9; clone size: -; D gene: -; J gene: TRBJ1-2
CDR3 protein: CASTSDRVYSPLHF; CDR3 DNA: TGTGCCAGTACCTCGGACAGGGTTTATTCACCCCTCCACTTT; V gene: TRBV19; clone size: -; D gene: TRBD1; J gene: TRBJ1-6